The 24 T cell receptor beta chains presented below share a single source sample, sequenced in a study of blood T cell repertoires in COVID-19. The data were produced by immunoSEQ multiplex PCR, yet TCRdb's version contains in-frame clones alone and is incomplete. The table has some 130,000 clones, roughly nine tenths seen once. The sample consisted of peripheral blood. These receptors were taken from a man aged 50 or older with active COVID-19.

The chain carries TRBV6-5 and TRBJ2-7, with 9 bases matching TRBD1. The germline V gene encodes CDR1 MNHEY and CDR2 SVGAGI. The J segment lost 5 bases and the V segment lost 7 bases, leaving 9 bases of the junction unmatched. The CDR3 extends over 14 amino acids. CDR3 protein: CASTSGQGADEQYF. In DNA, the CDR3 is TGTGCCAGCACCTCGGGACAGGGTGCCGACGAGCAGTACTTC.

This clone was detected only a few times. V gene TRBV6-2 or TRBV6-3 combines with J gene TRBJ2-4; 8 bases match TRBD1. Germline CDR1 and CDR2: MNHEY and SVGEGT. Trimming cost V 5 bases and J 6 bases; bases outside gene matches: 9. The CDR3 covers 15 residues. The CDR3 DNA follows: TGTGCCAGCAGTACACAACAGGGGGACCTAAACATTCAGTACTTC. This gives the protein CASSTQQGDLNIQYF.

This sequence joins TRBV6-5 and TRBJ1-4; TRBD1 agrees at 7 bases. Germline loops: CDR1 MNHEY, CDR2 SVGAGI. Trimming at V came to 2 bases and at J to 14 bases, leaving 11 bases not matched to a gene. CDR3 length: 14 residues. CDR3 DNA: TGTGCCAGCAGTTACAGATCAGGGGGGAGTAGGCTGTTTTTT. Its protein product is CASSYRSGGSRLFF.

This clone was picked up one time. The V gene is TRBV5-8, the J gene TRBJ2-7; 11 positions agree with TRBD1. The CDR3 is made up of 15 amino acids. Germline V gene data show CDR1 as SGHTS and CDR2 as YDEGEE. After removal of 4 bases from V and 1 base from J, the junction contained 4 bases not matched to a gene. The CDR3 bases are TGTGCCAGCAGCAGGGACAGGGGGATTTCCTACGAGCAGTACTTC. Amino acids: CASSRDRGISYEQYF.

The V gene is TRBV5-6, the J gene TRBJ2-2; tentative D call: TRBD1 (6 bases). Trimming removed 4 bases from V and 2 bases from J, with 12 bases in between. The CDR3 totals 15 residues. Per germline, CDR1 SGHDT and CDR2 YYEEEE. DNA of the CDR3: TGTGCCAGCAGCACTGGGACACCCAACACCGGGGAGCTGTTTTTT. It specifies CASSTGTPNTGELFF.

This clone was seen a few times. The rearrangement uses TRBV5-1 and TRBJ1-1; D might be TRBD1 (6 bases). Deletions cut 0 bases from V and 1 base from J, with 16 bases between. Germline values: CDR1 SGHRS, CDR2 YFSETQ. CDR3 length: 17 residues. The CDR3 DNA reads TGCGCCAGCAGCTTGGAACTACAGGGTTGGGGGAACACTGAAGCTTTCTTT. Translation: CASSLELQGWGNTEAFF.

This clone showed up just once. The genes are TRBV7-3 and TRBJ2-1; 7 bases fit TRBD1. The V and J ends lost 5 bases and 7 bases, in that order; junction bases with no gene match: 11. From germline, CDR1 is SGHTA and CDR2 FQGTGA. This CDR3 is built from 15 residues. The CDR3 sequence: CASSASGTALNEQFF. The CDR3 DNA reads as TGTGCCAGCAGCGCCTCCGGGACAGCACTTAATGAGCAGTTCTTC.

This chain's CDR3 is CASSPGGEAFF. The DNA for the CDR3 is TGTGCCAGCAGCCCCGGGGGTGAAGCTTTCTTT. The chain has TRBV3-1 (or the pseudogene TRBV3-2) and TRBJ1-1; a weak D match, TRBD1 (5 bases). V lost 4 bases and J lost 7, with 7 bases in between. The CDR3 is 11 residues long. From germline, CDR1 is LGHDT and CDR2 YNNKEL (reference sequence).

This rearrangement joins TRBV19 to TRBJ1-6; no clear D gene. The CDR3 extends over 14 amino acids. V dropped 4 bases and J dropped 8 bases, with 12 bases sitting between them. Germline V gene data show CDR1 as LNHDA and CDR2 as SQIVND (reference sequence). CDR3 sequence: CASSRRMDDSPLHF. The CDR3 DNA follows: TGTGCCAGTAGTAGGCGGATGGATGATTCACCCCTCCACTTT.

The chain joins TRBV15 to TRBJ2-7, with 15 bases that match TRBD2. This CDR3 has 16 amino acids. V lost 6 bases to trimming and J lost 6 bases; unmatched junction nucleotides: 9. Per the germline V gene, CDR1 is LNHNV and CDR2 is YYDKDF (reference sequence). CDR3 nucleotides: TGTGCCACCAGTTTCCGGACTAGCGGGGGGGCGAGCGAGCAGTACTTC. Translating gives CATSFRTSGGASEQYF.

The chain combines TRBV3-1 (or the pseudogene TRBV3-2) with TRBJ2-3; 7 bases align to TRBD2. Germline values: CDR1 LGHDT, CDR2 YNNKEL (reference sequence). This CDR3 is built from 17 residues. V gave up 1 base and J gave up 3 bases; unmatched junction bases: 10. CDR3: CASSQGSSSGRTDTQYF. The CDR3 DNA reads TGTGCCAGCAGCCAAGGGTCTAGTAGCGGGCGTACAGATACGCAGTATTTT.

The chain employs TRBV5-1 and TRBJ1-1; D might be TRBD1 (5 bases). The CDR3 is 15 residues long. CDR1 is SGHRS, CDR2 YFSETQ, per germline. Trimming removed 2 bases from V and 0 bases from J, with 11 bases in between. The CDR3 sequence is CASSFTGFMNTEAFF. As DNA, the CDR3 is TGCGCCAGCAGCTTTACAGGTTTCATGAACACTGAAGCTTTCTTT.

V usage is TRBV5-8 and J usage is TRBJ1-2; 7 bases fit TRBD1. J lost 3 bases, V lost 4 bases, and 12 bases had no gene match. Germline CDR1 SGHTS, CDR2 YDEGEE. The CDR3 loop spans 16 amino acids. CDR3 DNA: TGTGCCAGCAGCCCCCCAGGACAGGCGCGATACTATGGCTACACCTTC. This translates into CASSPPGQARYYGYTF. Filled out from reference TRBV5-8 and TRBJ1-2, the complete variable domain reads EAGVTQSPTHLIKTRGQQATLRCSPISGHTSVYWYQQALGLGLQFLLWYDEGEERNRGNFPPRFSGRQFPNYSSELNVNALELEDSALYLCASSPPGQARYYGYTFGSGTRLTVV.

The chain recombines TRBV7-9 with TRBJ1-4, with D perhaps TRBD1 (5 bases). The CDR3 loop spans 15 amino acids. The V end lost 0 bases, the J end lost 7 bases, and 12 bases lay between the germline ends. The germline V gene encodes CDR1 SEHNR and CDR2 FQNEAQ (reference sequence). The CDR3 DNA sequence: TGTGCCAGCAGCTTAGCTTTGGGCGGGGGTGAAAAACTGTTTTTT. Translated: CASSLALGGGEKLFF.

This clone was counted a few times. The chain carries TRBV27 and TRBJ1-6, with no clear D. CDR1 and CDR2 from the germline V gene are MNHEY and SMNVEV (reference sequence). The CDR3 extends over 12 amino acids. V was shortened by 10 bases and J by 6 bases, with 10 bases between the two germline ends. The CDR3 reads CATKTVNSPLHF. CDR3 nucleotides: TGTGCCACCAAAACAGTTAATTCACCCCTCCACTTT.

The chain has TRBV5-1 and TRBJ2-6; weak D call: TRBD1 (7 bases). Germline V gene lookup returns CDR1 SGHRS and CDR2 YFSETQ. CDR3 length: 16 amino acids. Trimming cost V 4 bases and J 1 base, with 12 bases left between them. The CDR3 region is CASSQGDSSGANVLTF. CDR3 nucleotides: TGCGCCAGCAGCCAGGGGGACTCTTCTGGGGCCAACGTCCTGACTTTC.

This chain uses TRBV5-1 with TRBJ1-1; D unresolved. This CDR3 is built from 15 residues. The V end was cut by 0 bases, the J end by 1 base, with 10 bases between. The V gene's germline CDR1 is SGHRS and CDR2 YFSETQ. The CDR3 coding sequence is TGCGCCAGCAGCTTGGATGGACTGCCGAACACTGAAGCTTTCTTT. This encodes CASSLDGLPNTEAFF. The full variable domain, completed using reference TRBV5-1 and TRBJ1-1, is KAGVTQTPRYLIKTRGQQVTLSCSPISGHRSVSWYQQTPGQGLQFLFEYFSETQRNKGNFPGRFSGRQFSNSRSEMNVSTLELGDSALYLCASSLDGLPNTEAFFGQGTRLTVV.

The chain uses TRBV5-1 and TRBJ2-3; 7 positions match TRBD2. The CDR3 spans 14 residues. The V gene's germline CDR1 is SGHRS and CDR2 YFSETQ. Trimming cost V 0 bases and J 5 bases; bases outside gene matches: 3. In DNA form, the CDR3 reads TGCGCCAGCAGCTTGGGACTAGCTGGAGATACGCAGTATTTT. The encoded protein is CASSLGLAGDTQYF.

The chain couples TRBV5-6 to TRBJ2-1; the match to TRBD1 covers 10 bases. With 0 bases clipped from V and 7 bases from J, the junction kept 7 bases outside the gene matches. The CDR3 consists of 16 residues. Germline V gene sequence: CDR1 SGHDT, CDR2 YYEEEE. As DNA, the CDR3 is TGTGCCAGCAGCTTGGCCCCGACAGGGGGCTGGAATGAGCAGTTCTTC. Protein: CASSLAPTGGWNEQFF.

CDR3 in amino acids: CASSLNEGQGYGYTF. CDR3 coding DNA: TGTGCCAGCAGCCTCAACGAGGGACAGGGCTATGGCTACACCTTC. J is TRBJ1-2 and V is TRBV5-5, with 9 bases lining up with TRBD1. Trimming removed 4 bases from V and 4 bases from J; junction bases left unmatched: 8. The CDR3 has 15 amino acids. The germline V gene has CDR1 SGHKS and CDR2 YYEKEE (reference sequence).

The chain carries TRBV6-6 and TRBJ2-7; D gene unclear. V lost 0 bases to trimming and J lost 5 bases, with 11 bases between them. The germline gives CDR1 MNHNY, CDR2 SVGAGI (reference sequence). The CDR3 covers 14 residues. CDR3: CASSYSRLRDEQYF. Written as DNA, the CDR3 is TGTGCCAGCAGTTACTCCCGTCTACGCGACGAGCAGTACTTC.

The rearrangement links TRBV12-3 or TRBV12-4 to TRBJ1-1; no definite D call. The germline V and J ends were trimmed by 6 bases and 5 bases, with 13 bases remaining between them. This CDR3 spans 13 amino acids. CDR3 sequence (DNA): TGTGCCAGCAGCACAGCCAGCCGGACTGAAGCTTTCTTT. It codes for CASSTASRTEAFF.

The chain carries TRBV19 and TRBJ1-4, with D maybe TRBD1 (5 bases). V was cut by 4 bases and J by 5 bases, with 8 bases left in between. The CDR3 has 13 residues. Germline CDR1 and CDR2: LNHDA and SQIVND (reference sequence). The CDR3 is CASSTTVNEKLFF. In nucleotides, the CDR3 is TGTGCCAGTAGTACGACAGTAAATGAAAAACTGTTTTTT.

This clone was seen only once. CDR3 sequence (DNA): TGTGCCAGCAGCCTAATCACTGGGACAGGGTACGAGCAGTACTTC. Translated: CASSLITGTGYEQYF. This rearrangement joins TRBV13 to TRBJ2-7; 9 bases are shared with TRBD1. V lost 5 bases and J lost 4; bases outside the gene matches: 9. The CDR3 has 15 residues. Germline lookup yields CDR1 PRHDT and CDR2 FYEKMQ (reference sequence).